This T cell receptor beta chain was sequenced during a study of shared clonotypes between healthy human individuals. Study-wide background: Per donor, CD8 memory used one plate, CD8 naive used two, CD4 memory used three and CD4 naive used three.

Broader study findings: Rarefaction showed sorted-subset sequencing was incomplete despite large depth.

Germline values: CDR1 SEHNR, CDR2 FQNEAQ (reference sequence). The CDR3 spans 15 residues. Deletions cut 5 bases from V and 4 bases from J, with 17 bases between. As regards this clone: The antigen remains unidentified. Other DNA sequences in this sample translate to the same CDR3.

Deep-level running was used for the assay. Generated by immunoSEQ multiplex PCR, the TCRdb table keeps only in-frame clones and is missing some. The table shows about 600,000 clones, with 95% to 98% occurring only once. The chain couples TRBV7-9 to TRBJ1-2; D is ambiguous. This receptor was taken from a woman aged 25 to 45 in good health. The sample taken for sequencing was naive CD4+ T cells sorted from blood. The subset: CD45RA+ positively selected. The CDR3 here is CASSPEVVAGYGYTF. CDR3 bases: TGTGCCAGCAGCCCAGAGGTGGTGGCAGGCTATGGCTACACCTTC.